The 32 T cell receptor beta chains given below trace back to one sample, sequenced in a study of human T cells and chemical hapten exposure. TCRdb recomputed calls from the RACE reads with MiXCR, one row per CDR3 protein. The profile shows roughly 180,000 distinct CDR3 sequences, around 13% of them singletons. Time point specified: patch test 1, 2 weeks after DPC sensitization. The treatment is: therapeutic diphenylcyclopropenone sensitization with weekly scalp DPC. Sample: whole blood, taken in connection with sensitization to the hapten diphenylcyclopropenone (DPC). Receptor source: a woman in her 30s with alopecia areata. Some clones in this sample may be carry-over from other donors' samples.

The V and J genes are TRBV5-5 and TRBJ1-1; D is unresolved. The germline CDR1 and CDR2 sequences are SGHKS and YYEKEE (reference sequence). The ends were cut back, 0 bases at V and 0 bases at J, with 12 bases in the middle. This CDR3 contains 16 residues. CDR3 DNA: TGTGCCAGCAGCTTGGTCGTCTCGTCGGTGAACACTGAAGCTTTCTTT. Its translation: CASSLVVSSVNTEAFF.

This clonotype showed up just a few times. This sequence joins TRBV14 and TRBJ2-3; 10 bases map to TRBD2. The germline gives CDR1 SGHDN, CDR2 FVKESK. V was clipped by 3 bases and J by 2 bases; unmatched bases: 5. The CDR3 contains 16 residues. The CDR3 DNA reads TGTGCCAGCAGCCAGGAACTAGCGGGGCACACAGATACGCAGTATTTT. Its protein product is CASSQELAGHTDTQYF. Filled out from reference TRBV14 and TRBJ2-3, the complete variable domain reads EAGVTQFPSHSVIEKGQTVTLRCDPISGHDNLYWYRRVMGKEIKFLLHFVKESKQDESGMPNNRFLAERTGGTYSTLKVQPAELEDSGVYFCASSQELAGHTDTQYFGPGTRLTVL.

This CDR3 reads CASSWGLAVLLPYEQYF. The CDR3 DNA is TGTGCCAGCAGTTGGGGACTAGCGGTCCTGCTACCCTACGAGCAGTACTTC. The V call is TRBV2, the J call TRBJ2-7; 11 bases agree with TRBD2. Germline loops: CDR1 SNHLY, CDR2 FYNNEI. This CDR3 spans 17 amino acids. V gave up 5 bases and J gave up 2 bases; unmatched junction bases: 11.

This clonotype has a handful of counts. This chain connects TRBV9 to TRBJ2-3; TRBD2 is a possible D gene (5 bases). This CDR3 has 17 amino acids. CDR1 is SGDLS, CDR2 YYNGEE, per germline. V lost 4 bases and J lost 4, with 22 bases in between. CDR3 region: CASSPHLSAGPADTQYF. CDR3 bases: TGTGCCAGCAGCCCTCATCTATCGGCGGGTCCCGCAGATACGCAGTATTTT.

This chain connects TRBV6-4 to TRBJ2-2; the D gene is possibly TRBD1 (6 bases). The germline V and J ends were trimmed by 11 bases and 3 bases, with 16 bases remaining between them. Per the germline V gene, CDR1 is MRHNA and CDR2 is SNTAGT. The CDR3 loop spans 14 amino acids. The CDR3 DNA sequence: TGTGCCGGATCGACAGGAGTCGACACCGGGGAGCTGTTTTTT. It translates to CAGSTGVDTGELFF.

This clonotype has a handful of counts. V usage is TRBV27 and J usage is TRBJ2-4, with 8 nucleotides matching TRBD1. The CDR3 covers 13 residues. From germline, CDR1 is MNHEY and CDR2 SMNVEV (reference sequence). Trimming cost V 6 bases and J 9 bases; bases outside gene matches: 7. The CDR3 sequence is CASRRTGQGIQYF. In DNA, the CDR3 is TGTGCCAGCAGAAGGACAGGGCAAGGCATTCAGTACTTC.

This clonotype was counted ten times or more. The V gene is TRBV19, the J gene TRBJ2-3; 7 bases align to TRBD2. J lost 0 bases, V lost 5 bases, and 8 bases had no gene match. Germline V gene sequence: CDR1 LNHDA, CDR2 SQIVND (reference sequence). The CDR3 is 16 residues long. Here the CDR3 reads CASSLGTTASTDTQYF. The CDR3 DNA sequence: TGTGCCAGTAGTCTAGGGACTACTGCTAGCACAGATACGCAGTATTTT. Full variable domain (remainder filled in from reference TRBV19 and TRBJ2-3): DGGITQSPKYLFRKEGQNVTLSCEQNLNHDAMYWYRQDPGQGLRLIYYSQIVNDFQKGDIAEGYSVSREKKESFPLTVTSAQKNPTAFYLCASSLGTTASTDTQYFGPGTRLTVL.

This clonotype was counted ten times or more. The V call is TRBV20-1, the J call TRBJ2-3; perhaps TRBD1 as D (6 bases). Trimming stripped 5 bases from V and 3 bases from J, with 12 bases between. Germline V gives CDR1 DFQATT, CDR2 SNEGSKA (reference sequence). The CDR3 sequence is 13 residues long. CDR3 amino acids: CSAFNRVTDTQYF. The CDR3, as DNA: TGCAGTGCTTTTAACAGGGTGACAGATACGCAGTATTTT.

The rearrangement links TRBV5-4 to TRBJ1-1; no clear D gene. Per the germline V gene, CDR1 is SGHNT and CDR2 is YYREEE (reference sequence). The CDR3 sequence is 13 residues long. V shed 2 bases and J shed 5 bases, with 10 bases lying between them. The CDR3 bases are TGTGCCAGCAGCTTATCTCAGGAAACTGAAGCTTTCTTT. This gives the protein CASSLSQETEAFF. The full variable domain, with the rest looked up from reference TRBV5-4 and TRBJ1-1, is ETGVTQSPTHLIKTRGQQVTLRCSSQSGHNTVSWYQQALGQGPQFIFQYYREEENGRGNFPPRFSGLQFPNYSSELNVNALELDDSALYLCASSLSQETEAFFGQGTRLTVV.

This clonotype was seen more than once but under ten times. The chain links TRBV20-1 to TRBJ2-3; 13 nucleotides match TRBD2. CDR3 length: 23 residues. Germline trimming cut 5 bases from V and 6 bases from J; bases unmatched to any gene: 32. CDR1 is DFQATT and CDR2 is SNEGSKA in the germline V gene (reference sequence). CDR3 loop: CSAVNRDSAIPTSGGASGDTQYF. The CDR3 nucleotides are TGCAGTGCTGTTAACCGGGACAGCGCTATCCCAACTAGCGGGGGGGCCTCAGGCGATACGCAGTATTTT.

The chain couples TRBV6-2 or TRBV6-3 to TRBJ2-7; TRBD1 matches at 7 bases. J gave up 3 bases and V 6 bases, and 2 bases lay outside the gene matches. The length of the CDR3 is 12 residues. The germline CDR1 and CDR2 sequences are MNHEY and SVGEGT. The CDR3 loop is CASRGQIYEQYF. The CDR3 bases are TGTGCCAGCAGGGGACAGATCTACGAGCAGTACTTC.

This clonotype turned up a few times. CDR3 amino acids: CSASGGNQPQHF. The CDR3 DNA reads as TGCAGTGCTAGCGGGGGGAATCAGCCCCAGCATTTT. The V and J genes are TRBV20-1 and TRBJ1-5; TRBD1 is a possible D gene (5 bases). V was trimmed by 3 bases and J by 4 bases, leaving 7 bases between them. The CDR3 is made up of 12 amino acids. The V gene's germline CDR1 is DFQATT and CDR2 SNEGSKA (reference sequence).

The table lists this clonotype with a few counts. V is TRBV18 and J is TRBJ2-1, with TRBD2 matching over 10 bases. The length of the CDR3 is 15 residues. V trimming: 0 bases; J trimming: 10 bases; junction bases outside the gene matches: 6. Germline V CDR1 and CDR2: KGHSH, LQKENI. In nucleotides, the CDR3 is TGTGCCAGCTCACCACCGCAAAGCGGGAGGGACGAGCAGTTCTTC. Its translation: CASSPPQSGRDEQFF.

This chain joins TRBV18 and TRBJ2-3; 10 nucleotides align to TRBD2. Per germline, CDR1 KGHSH and CDR2 LQKENI. V lost 6 bases to trimming and J lost 0 bases; unmatched junction nucleotides: 6. This CDR3 is 16 amino acids long. CDR3 DNA: TGTGCCAGCTCTCAACCGGGACTAGCGAGCACAGATACGCAGTATTTT. It specifies CASSQPGLASTDTQYF.

The chain combines TRBV6-1 with TRBJ2-7; possible D gene TRBD1, 6 bases. CDR3 size: 15 residues. Germline assignment: CDR1 MNHNS and CDR2 SASEGT. V was shortened by 4 bases and J by 1 base, with 14 bases between the two germline ends. The CDR3 loop reads CASSAYRDGSYEQYF. The CDR3, as DNA: TGTGCCAGCAGTGCATACAGGGATGGATCCTACGAGCAGTACTTC.

This clonotype has ten or more counts. The chain recombines TRBV25-1 with TRBJ2-2; weak D call: TRBD1 (5 bases). The CDR3 consists of 13 residues. The germline V gene encodes CDR1 MGHDK and CDR2 SYGVNS. V lost 6 bases and J 2 bases, leaving 7 bases between the germline ends. The CDR3 coding sequence is TGTGCCAGCAGAGGACAAAACACCGGGGAGCTGTTTTTT. The encoded protein is CASRGQNTGELFF.

This clonotype was recorded a few times. The V call is TRBV20-1, the J call TRBJ2-4; no clear D. This CDR3 region has 14 residues. Germline loops: CDR1 DFQATT, CDR2 SNEGSKA (reference sequence). Trimming cost V 4 bases and J 3 bases, with 13 bases left between them. CDR3: CSATQAGYKNIQYF. The CDR3 coding sequence is TGCAGTGCTACGCAGGCTGGGTACAAAAACATTCAGTACTTC.

This clonotype was detected ten times or more. J is TRBJ1-2 and V is TRBV4-3; D is unclear. The V and J ends lost 1 base and 7 bases respectively, with 16 bases between them. The V gene's germline CDR1 is LGHNA and CDR2 YSLEER. The CDR3 is made up of 15 amino acids. The CDR3 DNA reads as TGCGCCAGCAGCCAAGGAGTAGGACGTCGAACTGGCTACACCTTC. It codes for CASSQGVGRRTGYTF.

This clonotype showed up just a few times. The DNA for the CDR3 is TGCAGTGCTAGAGCTTTCCACGACTACAATGAGCAGTTCTTC. It yields the protein CSARAFHDYNEQFF. The chain couples TRBV20-1 to TRBJ2-1; no firm D call. Trimming took off 1 base at V and 3 bases at J, with 10 bases between the two ends. This CDR3 has 14 amino acids. Per the germline V gene, CDR1 is DFQATT and CDR2 is SNEGSKA (reference sequence).

This rearrangement joins TRBV12-3 or TRBV12-4 to TRBJ2-1, with 7 bases lining up with TRBD1. The CDR3 is 15 residues long. With 6 bases clipped from V and 0 bases from J, the junction kept 5 bases outside the gene matches. The CDR3 loop is CASSGGQVSYNEQFF. The DNA for the CDR3 is TGTGCCAGCAGCGGAGGACAGGTCTCCTACAATGAGCAGTTCTTC.

This clonotype was seen only once. The conserved closing phenylalanine or tryptophan is absent in this CDR3, likely reflecting a read error. The DNA is left out, because the CDR3 cannot be placed on it with certainty; the CDR3 is given as TCRdb lists it. The chain joins TRBV5-1 to TRBJ1-2. CDR1 is SGHRS and CDR2 is YFSETQ in the germline V gene. The CDR3 has 8 amino acids, counting both end residues. The CDR3 is CASSPTCT.

This rearrangement joins TRBV4-2 to TRBJ2-7; 7 nucleotides match TRBD1. The V gene's germline CDR1 is LGHNA and CDR2 YNFKEQ. Trimming at V came to 4 bases and at J to 2 bases, leaving 8 bases not matched to a gene. The CDR3 totals 15 residues. The CDR3 sequence: CASSPWPGGTYEQYF. The CDR3 DNA follows: TGTGCCAGCAGCCCCTGGCCAGGGGGAACCTACGAGCAGTACTTC.

This clonotype was detected many times. The chain is built from TRBV28 and TRBJ2-7, with D unclear. This CDR3 has 13 residues. Germline CDR1 reads MDHEN; CDR2 reads SYDVKM. Trimming stripped 6 bases from V and 1 base from J, with 10 bases between. CDR3 DNA: TGTGCCAGCAGCGCAGGCTATTCCTACGAGCAGTACTTC. Translating it yields CASSAGYSYEQYF.

V is TRBV2 and J is TRBJ1-2; 9 nucleotides line up with TRBD1. V was pared by 8 bases and J by 5 bases, with 6 bases of the junction left unmatched. CDR1 is SNHLY and CDR2 is FYNNEI in the germline V gene. This CDR3 has 13 residues. For the CDR3, the DNA is TGTGCCAGCCTACAGGGGGCAGGGTATGGCTACACCTTC. It encodes CASLQGAGYGYTF.

The rearrangement links TRBV10-2 to TRBJ1-1, with D unclear. Trimming pared 7 bases from V and 1 base from J, leaving 10 bases between. Germline V gene data show CDR1 as WSHSY and CDR2 as SAAADI. This CDR3 comprises 13 residues. CDR3 in amino acids: CASTWSSNTEAFF. The CDR3 bases are TGCGCCAGCACCTGGTCCTCGAACACTGAAGCTTTCTTT.

This clonotype was detected only a few times. The chain has TRBV6-1 and TRBJ2-7, with D possibly TRBD2 on 5 matching bases. V was shortened by 1 base and J by 2 bases, with 9 bases between the two germline ends. Germline loops: CDR1 MNHNS, CDR2 SASEGT. This CDR3 region has 14 residues. For the CDR3, the DNA is TGTGCCAGCAGTGAAGTCGAGGGTACCTACGAGCAGTACTTC. Protein product: CASSEVEGTYEQYF.

The V gene is TRBV5-4, the J gene TRBJ2-1; 11 positions match TRBD2. This CDR3 is built from 13 residues. V shed 4 bases and J 9 bases; nucleotides not matched to a gene: 3. The germline V gene has CDR1 SGHNT and CDR2 YYREEE (reference sequence). CDR3 protein: CASSLAGGIEQFF. Here the CDR3 DNA reads TGTGCCAGCAGCCTAGCGGGGGGAATTGAGCAGTTCTTC.

This clonotype was seen a few times. This rearrangement joins TRBV28 to TRBJ2-7; possibly TRBD2 for D (6 bases). Trimming removed 4 bases at V and 4 bases at J, with 8 bases between. Germline V gives CDR1 MDHEN, CDR2 SYDVKM. The CDR3 is 12 residues long. The CDR3 sequence: CASSSGVYEQYF. CDR3 coding DNA: TGTGCCAGCAGTTCGGGGGTTTACGAGCAGTACTTC.

Only a few counts were recorded for this clonotype. The chain joins TRBV6-6 to TRBJ2-3; 10 positions agree with TRBD2. Germline lookup yields CDR1 MNHNY and CDR2 SVGAGI (reference sequence). The CDR3 is made up of 14 amino acids. The J segment lost 6 bases and the V segment lost 4 bases, leaving 4 bases of the junction unmatched. The CDR3 loop reads CASSLSGRVDTQYF. CDR3 DNA: TGTGCCAGCAGTTTGAGCGGGAGGGTTGATACGCAGTATTTT.

This clonotype was counted at least ten times. The chain has TRBV6-2 or TRBV6-3 and TRBJ1-1; D ambiguous. The CDR3 has 12 residues. V was clipped by 5 bases and J by 10 bases, with 14 bases between them. The V gene's germline CDR1 is MNHEY and CDR2 SVGEGT. The CDR3 DNA is TGTGCCAGCAGTAAACCGACCCGTGGAGCTTTCTTT. Residues: CASSKPTRGAFF.

This clonotype was observed a handful of times. The V call is TRBV7-2, the J call TRBJ1-2, with D perhaps matching TRBD1 (5 bases). There are 15 residues in the CDR3. The germline V gene has CDR1 SGHTA and CDR2 FQGNSA. Trimming removed 5 bases from V and 3 bases from J, with 16 bases in between. CDR3 sequence reads: CASSAYRSSDYGYTF. Written as DNA, the CDR3 is TGTGCCAGCAGCGCCTACAGGAGTTCGGACTATGGCTACACCTTC.

This clonotype was observed a few times. This chain links TRBV20-1 with TRBJ1-1; 10 nucleotides match TRBD1. V gave up 5 bases and J gave up 8 bases; unmatched junction bases: 11. The CDR3 covers 14 residues. Germline values: CDR1 DFQATT, CDR2 SNEGSKA (reference sequence). CDR3 sequence (DNA): TGCAGTGCTCGATCCGGACAGGGGGTACTAGAAGCTTTCTTT. Protein: CSARSGQGVLEAFF.